Below, one TCR beta chain is given with its context. The source of the sample is a study of cytomegalovirus exposure and HLA in healthy donors. Sequencing was performed with immunoSEQ multiplex PCR; in TCRdb, only in-frame clones are kept and a portion is missing. The data show a few hundred thousand clones, 75% to 95% seen once. The length of the CDR3 is 14 residues. V shed 4 bases, J shed 5 bases, and the junction held 6 bases outside the gene matches. The V gene's germline CDR1 is LNHDA and CDR2 SQIVND (reference sequence). The chain combines TRBV19 with TRBJ1-1; 8 bases fit TRBD1. This receptor was taken from a young woman in good health and CMV-seronegative. The sample was PBMCs. CDR3 bases: TGTGCCAGTAGTACGGACAGGGAGAGAACTGAAGCTTTCTTT. Translating gives CASSTDRERTEAFF.